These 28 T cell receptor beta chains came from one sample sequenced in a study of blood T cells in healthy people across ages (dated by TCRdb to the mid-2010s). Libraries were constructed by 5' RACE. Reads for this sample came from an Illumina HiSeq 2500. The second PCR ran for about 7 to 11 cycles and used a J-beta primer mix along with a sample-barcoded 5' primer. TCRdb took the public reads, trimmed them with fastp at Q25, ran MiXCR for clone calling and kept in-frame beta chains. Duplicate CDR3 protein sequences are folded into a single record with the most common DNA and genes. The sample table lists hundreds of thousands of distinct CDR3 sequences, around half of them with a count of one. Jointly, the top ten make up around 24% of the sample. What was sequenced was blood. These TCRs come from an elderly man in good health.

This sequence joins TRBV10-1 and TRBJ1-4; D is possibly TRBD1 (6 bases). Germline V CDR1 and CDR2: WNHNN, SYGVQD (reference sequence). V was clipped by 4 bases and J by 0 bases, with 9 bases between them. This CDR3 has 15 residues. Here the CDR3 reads CASSAGDATNEKLFF. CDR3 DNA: TGCGCCAGCAGTGCAGGGGACGCAACTAATGAAAAACTGTTTTTT.

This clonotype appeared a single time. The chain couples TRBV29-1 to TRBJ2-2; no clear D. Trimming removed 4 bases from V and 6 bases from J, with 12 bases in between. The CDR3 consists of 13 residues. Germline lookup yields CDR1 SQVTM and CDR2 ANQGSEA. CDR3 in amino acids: CSVAPFGAGELFF. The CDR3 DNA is TGCAGCGTTGCCCCCTTTGGGGCCGGGGAGCTGTTTTTT.

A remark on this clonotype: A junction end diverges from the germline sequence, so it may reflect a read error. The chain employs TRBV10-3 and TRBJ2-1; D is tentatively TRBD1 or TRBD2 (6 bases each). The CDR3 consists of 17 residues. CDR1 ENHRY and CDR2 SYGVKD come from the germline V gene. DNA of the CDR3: TGTGCCGTCAGTCCAGGGGCCGGGAGCTCGTTGAACAATGAGCAGTTCTTC. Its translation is CAVSPGAGSSLNNEQFF.

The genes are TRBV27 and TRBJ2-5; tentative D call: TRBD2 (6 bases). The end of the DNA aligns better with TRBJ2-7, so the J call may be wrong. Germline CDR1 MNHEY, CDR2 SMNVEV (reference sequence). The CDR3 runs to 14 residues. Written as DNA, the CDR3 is TGTGCCAGCAGGCGTCTAGCGAAACACTACGAGCAGTACTTC. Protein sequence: CASRRLAKHYEQYF.

Here the CDR3 reads CASTRQVIRDTQYF. DNA for the CDR3: TGTGCCAGCACCCGACAGGTGATTCGTGATACGCAGTATTTT. The chain combines TRBV12-3 or TRBV12-4 with TRBJ2-3; possibly TRBD1 for D (6 bases). The CDR3 loop spans 14 amino acids. Trimming removed 7 bases from V and 6 bases from J, with 17 bases in between.

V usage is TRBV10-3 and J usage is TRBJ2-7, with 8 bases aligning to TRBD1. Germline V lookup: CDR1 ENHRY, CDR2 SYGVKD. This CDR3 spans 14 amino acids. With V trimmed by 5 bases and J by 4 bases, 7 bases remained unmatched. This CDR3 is CAISPGTGEYEQYF. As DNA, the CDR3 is TGTGCCATCAGTCCCGGGACAGGAGAGTACGAGCAGTACTTC.

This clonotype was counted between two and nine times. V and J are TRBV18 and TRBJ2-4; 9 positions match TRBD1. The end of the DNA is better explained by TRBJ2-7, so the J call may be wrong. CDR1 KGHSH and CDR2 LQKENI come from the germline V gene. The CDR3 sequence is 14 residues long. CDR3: CASSPGQGKYEQYF. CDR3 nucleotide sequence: TGTGCCAGCTCCCCAGGACAGGGGAAATACGAGCAGTACTTC.

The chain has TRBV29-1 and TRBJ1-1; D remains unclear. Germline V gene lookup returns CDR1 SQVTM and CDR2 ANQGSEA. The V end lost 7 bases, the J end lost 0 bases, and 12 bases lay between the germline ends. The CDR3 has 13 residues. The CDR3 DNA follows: TGCAGCGGCCGGGTGACCTTGAACACTGAAGCTTTCTTT. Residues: CSGRVTLNTEAFF.

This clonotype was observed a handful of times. The CDR3 region is CSARGTGGGGETQYF. The DNA of the CDR3 is TGCAGTGCTAGAGGGACAGGGGGTGGCGGGGAGACCCAGTACTTC. This rearrangement joins TRBV20-1 to TRBJ2-5, with TRBD1 matching over 10 bases. Germline V gene sequence: CDR1 DFQATT, CDR2 SNEGSKA (reference sequence). V dropped 1 base and J dropped 5; count of bases not matched to a gene: 7. The CDR3 sequence is 15 residues long.

The DNA for the CDR3 is TGCAGCGTTGCAAAACTGAGCTCCTACAATGAGCAGTTCTTC. This translates into CSVAKLSSYNEQFF. The chain uses TRBV29-1 and TRBJ2-1; no reliable D call. V gave up 4 bases and J gave up 0 bases, with 10 bases separating them. Germline CDR1 and CDR2: SQVTM and ANQGSEA. The CDR3 is 14 amino acids.

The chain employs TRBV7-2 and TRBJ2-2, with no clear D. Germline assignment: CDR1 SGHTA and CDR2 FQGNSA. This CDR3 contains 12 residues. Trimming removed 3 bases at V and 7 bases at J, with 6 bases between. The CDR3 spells CASSLVNGELFF. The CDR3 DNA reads TGTGCCAGCAGCTTGGTTAACGGGGAGCTGTTTTTT.

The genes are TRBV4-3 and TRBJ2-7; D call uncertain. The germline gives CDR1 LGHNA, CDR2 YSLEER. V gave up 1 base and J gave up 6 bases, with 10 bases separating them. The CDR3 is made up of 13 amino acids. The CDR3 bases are TGCGCCAGCAGCCAAGGAACCAGCTCCGAGCAGTACTTC. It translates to CASSQGTSSEQYF.

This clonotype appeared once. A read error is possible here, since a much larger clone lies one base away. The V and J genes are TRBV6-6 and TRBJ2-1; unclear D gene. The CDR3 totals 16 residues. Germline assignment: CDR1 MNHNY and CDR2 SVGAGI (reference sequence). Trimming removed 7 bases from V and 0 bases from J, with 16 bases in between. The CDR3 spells CASTLRTPSSYNEQFF. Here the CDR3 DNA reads TGTGCCAGCACCCTACGGACGCCCAGCTCCTACAATGAGCAGTTCTTC.

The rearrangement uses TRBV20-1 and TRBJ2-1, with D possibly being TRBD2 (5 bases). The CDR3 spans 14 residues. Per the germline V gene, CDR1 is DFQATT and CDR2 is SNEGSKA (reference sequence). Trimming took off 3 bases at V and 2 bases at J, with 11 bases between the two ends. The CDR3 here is CSARVAGPYNEQFF. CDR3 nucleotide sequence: TGCAGTGCTAGGGTGGCGGGCCCCTACAATGAGCAGTTCTTC.

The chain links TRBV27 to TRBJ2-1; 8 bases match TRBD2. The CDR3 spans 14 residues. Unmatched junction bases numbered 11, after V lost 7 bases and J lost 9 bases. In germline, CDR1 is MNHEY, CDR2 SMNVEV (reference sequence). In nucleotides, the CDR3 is TGTGCCAGCACTTACGGGAGGGCGGCGGGTGAGCAGTTCTTC. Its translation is CASTYGRAAGEQFF.

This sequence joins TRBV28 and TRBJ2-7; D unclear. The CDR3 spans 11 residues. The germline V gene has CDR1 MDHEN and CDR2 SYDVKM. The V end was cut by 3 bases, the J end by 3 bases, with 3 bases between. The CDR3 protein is CASSFIYEQYF. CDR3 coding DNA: TGTGCCAGCAGTTTCATCTACGAGCAGTACTTC.

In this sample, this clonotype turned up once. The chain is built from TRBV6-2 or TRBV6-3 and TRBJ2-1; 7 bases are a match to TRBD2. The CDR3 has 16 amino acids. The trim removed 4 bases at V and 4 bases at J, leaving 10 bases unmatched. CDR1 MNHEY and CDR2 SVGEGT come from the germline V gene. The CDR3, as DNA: TGTGCCAGCAGTTCCCGGGGAAGCGGGGTTTACAATGAGCAGTTCTTC. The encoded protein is CASSSRGSGVYNEQFF.

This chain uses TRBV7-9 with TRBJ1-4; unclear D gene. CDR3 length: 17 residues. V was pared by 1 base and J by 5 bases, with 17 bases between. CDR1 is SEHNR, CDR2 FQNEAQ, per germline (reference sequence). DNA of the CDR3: TGTGCCAGCAGCTTAGAGGTTGTTACCGGCGGAAATGAAAAACTGTTTTTT. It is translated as CASSLEVVTGGNEKLFF.

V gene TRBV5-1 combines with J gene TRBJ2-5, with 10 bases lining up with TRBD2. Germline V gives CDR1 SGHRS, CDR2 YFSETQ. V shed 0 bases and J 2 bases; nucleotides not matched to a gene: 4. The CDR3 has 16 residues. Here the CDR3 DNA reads TGCGCCAGCAGCTTGGTCCCTAGCGGGGGTCAAGAGACCCAGTACTTC. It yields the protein CASSLVPSGGQETQYF.

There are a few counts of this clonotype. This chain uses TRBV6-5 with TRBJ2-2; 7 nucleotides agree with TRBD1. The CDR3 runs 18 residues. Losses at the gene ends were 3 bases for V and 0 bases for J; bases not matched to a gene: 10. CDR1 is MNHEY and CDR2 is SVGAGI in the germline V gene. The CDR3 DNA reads TGTGCCAGCAGTTATCGGGACAGCCTCTTCGCGAACACCGGGGAGCTGTTTTTT. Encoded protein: CASSYRDSLFANTGELFF.

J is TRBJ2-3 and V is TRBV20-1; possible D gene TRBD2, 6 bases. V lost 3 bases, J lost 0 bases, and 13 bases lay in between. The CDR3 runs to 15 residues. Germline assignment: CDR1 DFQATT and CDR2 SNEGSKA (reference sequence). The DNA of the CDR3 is TGCAGTGCTAGGGGCCAACGGGAGAGCACAGATACGCAGTATTTT. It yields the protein CSARGQRESTDTQYF.

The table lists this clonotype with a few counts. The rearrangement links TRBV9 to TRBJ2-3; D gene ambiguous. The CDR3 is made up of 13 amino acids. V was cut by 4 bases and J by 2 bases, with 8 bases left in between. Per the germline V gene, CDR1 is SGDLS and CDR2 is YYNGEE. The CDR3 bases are TGTGCCAGCAGCCCTTTACCCACAGATACGCAGTATTTT. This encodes CASSPLPTDTQYF. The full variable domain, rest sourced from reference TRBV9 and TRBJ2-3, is DSGVTQTPKHLITATGQRVTLRCSPRSGDLSVYWYQQSLDQGLQFLIQYYNGEERAKGNILERFSAQQFPDLHSELNLSSLELGDSALYFCASSPLPTDTQYFGPGTRLTVL.

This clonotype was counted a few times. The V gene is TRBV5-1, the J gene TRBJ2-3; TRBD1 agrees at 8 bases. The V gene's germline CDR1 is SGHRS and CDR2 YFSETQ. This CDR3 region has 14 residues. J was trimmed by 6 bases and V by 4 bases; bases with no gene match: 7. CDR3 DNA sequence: TGCGCCAGCAGCCCAACGACAGGGGCCGATACGCAGTATTTT. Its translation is CASSPTTGADTQYF. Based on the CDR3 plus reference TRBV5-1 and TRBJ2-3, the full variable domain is KAGVTQTPRYLIKTRGQQVTLSCSPISGHRSVSWYQQTPGQGLQFLFEYFSETQRNKGNFPGRFSGRQFSNSRSEMNVSTLELGDSALYLCASSPTTGADTQYFGPGTRLTVL.

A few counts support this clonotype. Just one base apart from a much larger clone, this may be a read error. CDR3 DNA: TGTGCCAGCAGTTCCAGCGGGAGAATAAATGAGCAGTACTTC. Amino acids: CASSSSGRINEQYF. V gene TRBV6-6 combines with J gene TRBJ2-7, with 8 bases lining up with TRBD2. V lost 4 bases and J lost 7; bases outside the gene matches: 9. The CDR3 length is 14 residues. Germline CDR1 and CDR2: MNHNY and SVGAGI (reference sequence).

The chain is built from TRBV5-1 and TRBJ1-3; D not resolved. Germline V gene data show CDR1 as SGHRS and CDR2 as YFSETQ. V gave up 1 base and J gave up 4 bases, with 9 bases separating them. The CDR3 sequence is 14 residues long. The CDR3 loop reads CASSLPGAGNTIYF. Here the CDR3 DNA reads TGCGCCAGCAGCTTGCCAGGTGCCGGAAACACCATATATTTT.

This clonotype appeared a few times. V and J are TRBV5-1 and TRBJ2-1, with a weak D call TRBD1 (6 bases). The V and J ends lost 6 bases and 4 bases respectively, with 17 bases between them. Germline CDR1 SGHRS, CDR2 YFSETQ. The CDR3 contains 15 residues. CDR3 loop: CASTKDRRDYNEQFF. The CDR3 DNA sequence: TGCGCCAGCACTAAGGACAGACGGGATTACAATGAGCAGTTCTTC.

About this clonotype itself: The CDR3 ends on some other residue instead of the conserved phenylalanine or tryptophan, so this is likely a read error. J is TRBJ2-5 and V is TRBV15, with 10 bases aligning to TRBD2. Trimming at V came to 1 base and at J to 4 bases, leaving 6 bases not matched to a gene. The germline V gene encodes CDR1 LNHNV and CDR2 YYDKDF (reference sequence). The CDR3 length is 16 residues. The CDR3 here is CATSRVLAGESETQYL. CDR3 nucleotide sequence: TGTGCCACCAGCAGAGTGCTAGCGGGGGAATCAGAGACCCAGTACCTC.

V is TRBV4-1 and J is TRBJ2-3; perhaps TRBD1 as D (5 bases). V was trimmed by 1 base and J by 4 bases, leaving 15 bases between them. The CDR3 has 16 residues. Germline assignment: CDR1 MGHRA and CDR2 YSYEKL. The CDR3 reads CASSQGPGKMADTQYF. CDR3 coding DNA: TGCGCCAGCAGCCAAGGTCCAGGGAAGATGGCAGATACGCAGTATTTT.